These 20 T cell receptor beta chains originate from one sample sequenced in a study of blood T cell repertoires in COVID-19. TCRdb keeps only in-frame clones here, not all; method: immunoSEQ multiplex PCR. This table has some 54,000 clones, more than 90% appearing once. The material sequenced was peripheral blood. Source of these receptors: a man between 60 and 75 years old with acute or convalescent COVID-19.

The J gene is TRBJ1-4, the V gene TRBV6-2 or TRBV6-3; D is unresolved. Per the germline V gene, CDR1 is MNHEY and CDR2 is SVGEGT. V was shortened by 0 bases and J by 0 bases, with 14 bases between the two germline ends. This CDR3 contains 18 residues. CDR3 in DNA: TGTGCCAGCAGTTACTCGACGAAACGGAGGCCAACTAATGAAAAACTGTTTTTT. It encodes CASSYSTKRRPTNEKLFF.

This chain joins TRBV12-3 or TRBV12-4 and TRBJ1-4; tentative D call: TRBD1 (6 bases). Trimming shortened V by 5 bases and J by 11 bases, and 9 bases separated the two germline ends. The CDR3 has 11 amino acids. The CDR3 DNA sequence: TGTGCCAGCAGTCGACAGGAGAAACTGTTTTTT. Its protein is CASSRQEKLFF.

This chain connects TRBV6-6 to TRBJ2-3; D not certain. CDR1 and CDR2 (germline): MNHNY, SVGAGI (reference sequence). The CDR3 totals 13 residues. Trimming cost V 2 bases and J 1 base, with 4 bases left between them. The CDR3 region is CASSYPGTDTQYF. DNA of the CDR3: TGTGCCAGCAGTTACCCTGGCACAGATACGCAGTATTTT.

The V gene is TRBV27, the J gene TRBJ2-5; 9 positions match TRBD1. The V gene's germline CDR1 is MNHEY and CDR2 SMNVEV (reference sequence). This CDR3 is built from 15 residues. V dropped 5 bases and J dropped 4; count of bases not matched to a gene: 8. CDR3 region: CASSQLQGAGETQYF. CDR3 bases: TGTGCCAGCAGTCAACTACAGGGGGCTGGAGAGACCCAGTACTTC.

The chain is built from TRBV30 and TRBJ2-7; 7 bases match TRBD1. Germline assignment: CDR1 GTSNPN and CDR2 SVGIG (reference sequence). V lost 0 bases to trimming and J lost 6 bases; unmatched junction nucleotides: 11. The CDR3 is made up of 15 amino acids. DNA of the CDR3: TGTGCCTGGAGTGTAGGGGAACAGGGGAGCGGCGAGCAGTACTTC. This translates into CAWSVGEQGSGEQYF.

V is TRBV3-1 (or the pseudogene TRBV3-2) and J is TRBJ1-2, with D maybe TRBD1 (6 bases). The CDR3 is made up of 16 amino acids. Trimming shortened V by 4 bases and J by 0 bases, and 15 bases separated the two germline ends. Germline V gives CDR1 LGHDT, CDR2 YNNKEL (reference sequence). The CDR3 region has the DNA TGTGCCAGCAGCCCCCTAAGCAGGGGAGCTAACTATGGCTACACCTTC. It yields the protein CASSPLSRGANYGYTF.

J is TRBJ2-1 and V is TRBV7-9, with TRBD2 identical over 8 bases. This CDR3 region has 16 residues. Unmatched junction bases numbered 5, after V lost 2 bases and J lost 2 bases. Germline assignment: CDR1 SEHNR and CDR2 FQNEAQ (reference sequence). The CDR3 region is CASSLSPGRAYNEQFF. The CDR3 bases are TGTGCCAGCAGCTTATCTCCCGGGAGGGCCTACAATGAGCAGTTCTTC.

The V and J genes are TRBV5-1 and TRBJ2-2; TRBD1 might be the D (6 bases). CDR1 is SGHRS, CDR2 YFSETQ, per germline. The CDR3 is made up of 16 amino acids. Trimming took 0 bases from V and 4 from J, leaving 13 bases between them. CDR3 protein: CASSLASGGGTGELFF. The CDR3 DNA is TGCGCCAGCAGCTTGGCCTCTGGGGGCGGCACCGGGGAGCTGTTTTTT.

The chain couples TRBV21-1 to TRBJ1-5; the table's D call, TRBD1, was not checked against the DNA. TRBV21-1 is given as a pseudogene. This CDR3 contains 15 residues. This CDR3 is CASSSTGIGNQPQHF. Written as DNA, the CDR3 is TGTGCCAGCAGCTCTACAGGGATCGGCAATCAGCCCCAGCATTTT.

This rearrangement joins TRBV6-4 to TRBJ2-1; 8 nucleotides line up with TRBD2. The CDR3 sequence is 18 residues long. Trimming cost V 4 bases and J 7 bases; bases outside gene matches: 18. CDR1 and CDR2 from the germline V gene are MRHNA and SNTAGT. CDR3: CASSVMVASGRLTNEQFF. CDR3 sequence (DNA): TGTGCCAGCAGTGTGATGGTGGCTAGCGGGCGACTTACGAATGAGCAGTTCTTC.

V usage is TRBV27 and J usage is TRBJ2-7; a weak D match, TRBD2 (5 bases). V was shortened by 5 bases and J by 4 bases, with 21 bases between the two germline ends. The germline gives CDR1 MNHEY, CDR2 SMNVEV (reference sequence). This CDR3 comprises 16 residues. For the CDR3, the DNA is TGTGCCAGCAGTCCTAGGTGGGGAGACCCCGGGTACGAGCAGTACTTC. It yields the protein CASSPRWGDPGYEQYF.

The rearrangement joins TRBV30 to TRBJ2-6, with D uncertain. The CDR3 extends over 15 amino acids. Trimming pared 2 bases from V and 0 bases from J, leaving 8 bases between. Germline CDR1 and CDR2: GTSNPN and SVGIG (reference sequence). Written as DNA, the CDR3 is TGTGCCTGGAGTTCACACAGCTCTGGGGCCAACGTCCTGACTTTC. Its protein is CAWSSHSSGANVLTF. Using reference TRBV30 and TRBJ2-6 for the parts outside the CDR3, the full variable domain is SQTIHQWPATLVQPVGSPLSLECTVEGTSNPNLYWYRQAAGRGLQLLFYSVGIGQISSEVPQNLSASRPQDRQFILSSKKLLLSDSGFYLCAWSSHSSGANVLTFGAGSRLTVL.

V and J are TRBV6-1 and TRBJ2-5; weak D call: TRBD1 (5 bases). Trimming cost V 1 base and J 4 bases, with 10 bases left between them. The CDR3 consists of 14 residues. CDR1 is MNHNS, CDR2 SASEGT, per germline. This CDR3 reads CASSEGWGGETQYF. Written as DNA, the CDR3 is TGTGCCAGCAGTGAAGGGTGGGGCGGAGAGACCCAGTACTTC.

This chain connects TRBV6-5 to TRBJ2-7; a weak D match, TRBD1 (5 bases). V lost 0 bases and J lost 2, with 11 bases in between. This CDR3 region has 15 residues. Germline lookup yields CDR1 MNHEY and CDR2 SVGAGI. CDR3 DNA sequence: TGTGCCAGCAGTTACTCCAATGGACAAGCCTACGAGCAGTACTTC. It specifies CASSYSNGQAYEQYF.

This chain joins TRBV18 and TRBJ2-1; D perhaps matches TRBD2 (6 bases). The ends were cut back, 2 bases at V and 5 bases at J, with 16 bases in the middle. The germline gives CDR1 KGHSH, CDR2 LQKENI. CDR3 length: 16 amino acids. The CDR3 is CASSPRVTGDHNEQFF. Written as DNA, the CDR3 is TGTGCCAGCTCACCAAGGGTGACGGGGGACCACAATGAGCAGTTCTTC.

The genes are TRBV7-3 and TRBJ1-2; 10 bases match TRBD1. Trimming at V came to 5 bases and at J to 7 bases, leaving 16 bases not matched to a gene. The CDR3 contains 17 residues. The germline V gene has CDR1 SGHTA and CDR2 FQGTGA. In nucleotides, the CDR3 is TGTGCCAGCAGCCCAATGGGACAGGGGCCCCAAATACGTGGCTACACCTTC. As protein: CASSPMGQGPQIRGYTF.

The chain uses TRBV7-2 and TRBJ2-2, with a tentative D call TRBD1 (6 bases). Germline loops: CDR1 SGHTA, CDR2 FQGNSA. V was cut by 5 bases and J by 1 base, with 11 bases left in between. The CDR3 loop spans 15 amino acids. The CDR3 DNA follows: TGTGCCAGCAGCGTGGACAGCTTGAACACCGGGGAGCTGTTTTTT. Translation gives CASSVDSLNTGELFF.

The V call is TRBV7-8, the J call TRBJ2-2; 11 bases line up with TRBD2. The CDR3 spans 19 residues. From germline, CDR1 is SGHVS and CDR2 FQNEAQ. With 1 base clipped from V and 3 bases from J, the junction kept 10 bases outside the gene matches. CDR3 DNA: TGTGCCAGCAGCTTAGTCCGAGTAGCGGGAGGGAGGCACACCGGGGAGCTGTTTTTT. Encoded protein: CASSLVRVAGGRHTGELFF.

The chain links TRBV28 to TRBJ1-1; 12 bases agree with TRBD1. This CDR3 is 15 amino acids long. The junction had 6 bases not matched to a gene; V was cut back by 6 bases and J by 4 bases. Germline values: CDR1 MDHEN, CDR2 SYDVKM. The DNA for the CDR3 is TGTGCCAGCAGAGGGACAGGGGGCGTGGGCACTGAAGCTTTCTTT. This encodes CASRGTGGVGTEAFF. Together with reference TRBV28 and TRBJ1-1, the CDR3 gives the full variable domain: DVKVTQSSRYLVKRTGEKVFLECVQDMDHENMFWYRQDPGLGLRLIYFSYDVKMKEKGDIPEGYSVSREKKERFSLILESASTNQTSMYLCASRGTGGVGTEAFFGQGTRLTVV.

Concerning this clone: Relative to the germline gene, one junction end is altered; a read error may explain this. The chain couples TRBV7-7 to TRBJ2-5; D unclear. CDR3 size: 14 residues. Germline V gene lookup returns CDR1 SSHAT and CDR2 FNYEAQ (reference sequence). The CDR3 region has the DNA TGTGCTAGCAGCTTAGGATCGCGGCAAGAGACCCAGTACTTC. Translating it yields CASSLGSRQETQYF.